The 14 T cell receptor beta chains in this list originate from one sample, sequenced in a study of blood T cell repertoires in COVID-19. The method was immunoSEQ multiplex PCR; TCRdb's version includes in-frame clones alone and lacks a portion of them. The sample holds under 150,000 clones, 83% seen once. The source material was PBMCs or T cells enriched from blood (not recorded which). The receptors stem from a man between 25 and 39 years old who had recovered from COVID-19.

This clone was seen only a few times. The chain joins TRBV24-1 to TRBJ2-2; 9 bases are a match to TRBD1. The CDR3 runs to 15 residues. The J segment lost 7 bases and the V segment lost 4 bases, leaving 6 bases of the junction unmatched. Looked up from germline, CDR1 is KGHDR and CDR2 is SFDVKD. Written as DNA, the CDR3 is TGTGCCACCAGTGACTACAGGGGGCCCGGCGGGGAGCTGTTTTTT. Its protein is CATSDYRGPGGELFF.

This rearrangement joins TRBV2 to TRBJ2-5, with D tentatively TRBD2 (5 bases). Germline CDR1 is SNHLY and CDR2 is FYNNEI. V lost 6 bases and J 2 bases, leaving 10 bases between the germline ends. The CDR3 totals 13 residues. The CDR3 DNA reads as TGTGCCAGCAGGGAGGACTTGCAAGAGACCCAGTACTTC. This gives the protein CASREDLQETQYF.

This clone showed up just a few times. CDR3: CASSLLNVGALNTEAFF. The CDR3 region has the DNA TGCGCCAGCAGTCTCCTGAACGTAGGGGCTTTGAACACTGAAGCTTTCTTT. The V call is TRBV4-1, the J call TRBJ1-1, with TRBD1 as a possible D gene (5 bases). V was pared by 6 bases and J by 0 bases, with 20 bases between. Germline CDR1 and CDR2: MGHRA and YSYEKL. The CDR3 extends over 17 amino acids.

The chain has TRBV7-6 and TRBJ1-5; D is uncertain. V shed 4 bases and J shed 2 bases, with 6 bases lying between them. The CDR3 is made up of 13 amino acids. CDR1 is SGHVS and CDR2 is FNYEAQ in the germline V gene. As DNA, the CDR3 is TGTGCCAGCAGCTCAGGCGGCAATCAGCCCCAGCATTTT. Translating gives CASSSGGNQPQHF.

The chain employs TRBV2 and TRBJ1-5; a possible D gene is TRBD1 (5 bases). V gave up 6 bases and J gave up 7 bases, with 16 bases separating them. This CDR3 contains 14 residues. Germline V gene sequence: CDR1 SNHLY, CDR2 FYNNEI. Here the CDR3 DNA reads TGTGCCAGCAGGCAGGATGGGAGGGGCCAGCCCCAGCATTTT. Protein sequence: CASRQDGRGQPQHF.

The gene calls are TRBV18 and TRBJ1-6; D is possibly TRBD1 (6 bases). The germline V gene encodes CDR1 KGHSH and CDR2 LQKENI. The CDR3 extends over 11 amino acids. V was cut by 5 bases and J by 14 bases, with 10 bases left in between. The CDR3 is CASSSGQSLHF. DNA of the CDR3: TGTGCCAGCTCATCCGGACAGTCCCTCCACTTT.

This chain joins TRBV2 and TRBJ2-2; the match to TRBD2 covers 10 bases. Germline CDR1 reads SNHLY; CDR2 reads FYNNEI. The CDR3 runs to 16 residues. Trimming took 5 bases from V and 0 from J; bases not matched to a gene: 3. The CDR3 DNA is TGTGCCAGCAGTCGGCTAGCGGGGGCGAACACCGGGGAGCTGTTTTTT. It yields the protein CASSRLAGANTGELFF.

The CDR3 bases are TGTGCCAGCAGTCTCAGGGTGGGCAGCACAGATACGCAGTATTTT. Its translation is CASSLRVGSTDTQYF. The V and J genes are TRBV27 and TRBJ2-3, with D tentatively TRBD1 (5 bases). V was trimmed by 5 bases and J by 0 bases, leaving 12 bases between them. CDR1 and CDR2 from the germline V gene are MNHEY and SMNVEV (reference sequence). This CDR3 comprises 15 residues.

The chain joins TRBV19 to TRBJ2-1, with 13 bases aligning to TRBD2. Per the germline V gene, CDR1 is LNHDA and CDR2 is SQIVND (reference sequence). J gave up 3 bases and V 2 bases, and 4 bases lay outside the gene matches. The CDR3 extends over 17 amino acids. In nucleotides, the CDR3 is TGTGCCAGTAGTATATCAGGGACTAGCGGGGTCTACAATGAGCAGTTCTTC. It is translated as CASSISGTSGVYNEQFF.

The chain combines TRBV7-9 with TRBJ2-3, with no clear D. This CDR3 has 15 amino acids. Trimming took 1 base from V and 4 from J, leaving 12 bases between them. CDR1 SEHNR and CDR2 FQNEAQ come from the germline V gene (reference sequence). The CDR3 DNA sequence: TGTGCCAGCAGCTTAGGGCGCGCCCGGGCAGATACGCAGTATTTT. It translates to CASSLGRARADTQYF.

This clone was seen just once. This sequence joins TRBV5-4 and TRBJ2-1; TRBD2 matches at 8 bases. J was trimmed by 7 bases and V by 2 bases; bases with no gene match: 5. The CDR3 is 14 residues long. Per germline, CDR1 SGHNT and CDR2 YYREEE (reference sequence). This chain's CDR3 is CASSFGAGVNEQFF. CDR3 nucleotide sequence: TGTGCCAGCAGCTTTGGAGCGGGAGTAAATGAGCAGTTCTTC.

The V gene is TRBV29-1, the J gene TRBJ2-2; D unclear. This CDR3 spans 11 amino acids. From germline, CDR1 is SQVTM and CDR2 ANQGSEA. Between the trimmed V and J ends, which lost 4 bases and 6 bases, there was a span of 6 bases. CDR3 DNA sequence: TGCAGCGTTGTATTGTCCGGGGAGCTGTTTTTT. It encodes CSVVLSGELFF.

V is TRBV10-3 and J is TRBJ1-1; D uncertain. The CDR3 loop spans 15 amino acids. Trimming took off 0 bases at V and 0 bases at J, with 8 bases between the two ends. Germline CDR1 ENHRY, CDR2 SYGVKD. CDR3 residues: CAISESLQMNTEAFF. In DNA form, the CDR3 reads TGTGCCATCAGTGAGTCTCTACAGATGAACACTGAAGCTTTCTTT.

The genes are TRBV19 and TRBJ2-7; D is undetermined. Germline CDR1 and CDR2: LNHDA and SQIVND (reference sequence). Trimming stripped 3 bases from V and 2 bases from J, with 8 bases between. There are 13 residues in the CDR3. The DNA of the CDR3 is TGTGCCAGTAGTATCCCCACAGCCTACGAGCAGTACTTC. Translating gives CASSIPTAYEQYF.